A few counts support the clone carrying this TCR beta chain. The target antigen is unknown. CD4+ cells of the naive, central memory, regulatory and stem cell-like memory types were sorted via CD45RO/CCR7/CD25/CD127/CD95/CD27. The sample is drawn from a study of beta chain features in type 1 diabetes. The study's findings and limits: Individuals with type 1 diabetes displayed fewer insertions and more deletions at VDJ junctions. Shortening of TCRB CDR3s, moderate but significant, appeared in all four CD4+ subsets of Type 1 diabetes patients. Researchers cautioned that cDNA sequencing could over-represent cells with high TCR expression. It was not settled here whether HLA type affects TCRB rearrangement.

Every bit of the isolated RNA underwent reverse transcription, so sequencing read expressed TCRB transcripts. Produced via immunoSEQ multiplex PCR; TCRdb's table is partial and in-frame only. The table includes around 260,000 clones, less than 30% detected once. CDR1 KGHSH and CDR2 LQKENI come from the germline V gene. V was pared by 1 base and J by 6 bases, with 4 bases of the junction left unmatched. This CDR3 region has 14 residues. The chain links TRBV18 to TRBJ2-3, with TRBD2 matching 7 bases. This TCR derives from a woman in her twenties or thirties with type 1 diabetes. The sequenced sample was naive CD4+ T cells from blood. CDR3 sequence: CASSPRGRMDTQYF. The CDR3 DNA reads TGTGCCAGCTCACCACGCGGGAGAATGGATACGCAGTATTTT.